Below, 5 T cell receptor beta chains from the same sample are listed, as sequenced in a study of T cell responses to AZD1222 COVID-19 vaccine. Method: immunoSEQ multiplex PCR; TCRdb's copy keeps in-frame clones and lacks some. The repertoire holds some 71,000 clones, with 89% as singletons. Sequencing used peripheral blood, obtained 28 days after the second AZD1222 dose. The receptors were gathered from an adult who received the AZD1222 COVID-19 vaccine.

The V and J genes are TRBV5-4 and TRBJ2-7; 11 bases are a match to TRBD2. With 2 bases clipped from V and 6 bases from J, the junction kept 10 bases outside the gene matches. Germline CDR1 and CDR2: SGHNT and YYREEE (reference sequence). CDR3 length: 16 residues. The CDR3 DNA reads as TGTGCCAGCAGCTTACGTCGACTAGCGGGAACATCCGAGCAGTACTTC. The encoded protein is CASSLRRLAGTSEQYF.

This clone was seen a single time. This rearrangement joins TRBV18 to TRBJ2-1; 8 bases are a match to TRBD1. Unmatched junction bases numbered 5, after V lost 1 base and J lost 9 bases. In germline, CDR1 is KGHSH, CDR2 LQKENI. The CDR3 extends over 14 amino acids. CDR3 protein: CASSPLPGQGEQFF. Written as DNA, the CDR3 is TGTGCCAGCTCACCACTCCCAGGACAGGGTGAGCAGTTCTTC.

This clone showed up just a few times. The J gene is TRBJ2-5, the V gene TRBV7-9; D is perhaps TRBD2 (6 bases). Trimming left V 5 bases short and J 4 bases short, with 14 bases between. Germline values: CDR1 SEHNR, CDR2 FQNEAQ (reference sequence). This CDR3 has 14 residues. CDR3 loop: CASSPHGGLETQYF. Written as DNA, the CDR3 is TGTGCCAGCAGCCCCCACGGGGGACTAGAGACCCAGTACTTC.

The V gene is TRBV4-1, the J gene TRBJ2-2; 13 bases are shared with TRBD2. Germline V lookup: CDR1 MGHRA, CDR2 YSYEKL. V lost 1 base, J lost 4 bases, and 3 bases stayed unmatched. The CDR3 extends over 17 amino acids. This CDR3 reads CASSQGTSGRATGELFF. CDR3 in DNA: TGCGCCAGCAGCCAAGGAACTAGCGGGAGGGCCACCGGGGAGCTGTTTTTT.

As for this clone: A read error may produce the germline difference seen at one junction end. This chain joins TRBV15 and TRBJ1-2, with 7 bases aligning to TRBD1. Germline values: CDR1 LNHNV, CDR2 YYDKDF (reference sequence). The CDR3 loop spans 16 amino acids. The CDR3 reads CATSRERGPGNYGYTF. For the CDR3, the DNA is TGTGCCACCAGCCGAGAAAGGGGGCCGGGGAACTATGGCTACACCTTC.